These 16 T cell receptor beta chains were all obtained from the same sample, sequenced in a study of PD-1 blockade in classical Hodgkin lymphoma. Assay used: immunoSEQ multiplex PCR; TCRdb lists only in-frame clones, some missing. The sample carries over 60,000 clones, roughly 93% recorded once. The time point here: newly diagnosed, previously untreated cHL patient sample. Sequenced: peripheral blood mononuclear cells (PBMCs). These receptors were collected from a human donor with classical Hodgkin lymphoma.

The genes are TRBV2 and TRBJ2-1; 10 bases are a match to TRBD2. CDR1 and CDR2 from the germline V gene are SNHLY and FYNNEI. J lost 6 bases, V lost 7 bases, and 6 bases had no gene match. The CDR3 totals 14 residues. The CDR3 sequence: CASIVAGGSNEQFF. The CDR3 DNA is TGTGCCAGCATTGTAGCGGGAGGAAGCAATGAGCAGTTCTTC.

This chain connects TRBV2 to TRBJ1-2; D not resolved. The CDR3 spans 14 residues. Germline CDR1 is SNHLY and CDR2 is FYNNEI. Trimming pared 6 bases from V and 1 base from J, leaving 12 bases between. The CDR3 DNA reads TGTGCCAGCAGACCGACAACCCATAACTATGGCTACACCTTC. As protein: CASRPTTHNYGYTF.

The chain links TRBV9 to TRBJ2-1; no clear D gene. CDR3 length equals 12 residues. Looked up from germline, CDR1 is SGDLS and CDR2 is YYNGEE. Trimming stripped 4 bases from V and 7 bases from J, with 9 bases between. For the CDR3, the DNA is TGTGCCAGCAGCCGGGTCCGAAATGAGCAGTTCTTC. Residues: CASSRVRNEQFF.

The chain combines TRBV7-9 with TRBJ2-3; 9 bases match TRBD1. With V trimmed by 7 bases and J by 4 bases, 12 bases remained unmatched. Germline loops: CDR1 SEHNR, CDR2 FQNEAQ (reference sequence). The CDR3 is 16 residues long. The CDR3 DNA sequence: TGTGCCAGCAACAGGCAGACAGGGGGATATCCAGATACGCAGTATTTT. Translation gives CASNRQTGGYPDTQYF.

The J gene is TRBJ2-1, the V gene TRBV2; 7 bases line up with TRBD2. With V trimmed by 7 bases and J by 8 bases, 14 bases remained unmatched. Looked up from germline, CDR1 is SNHLY and CDR2 is FYNNEI. CDR3 length: 15 amino acids. The DNA of the CDR3 is TGTGCCAGCAACCGGGACTACCCTCTGGAGTATGAGCAGTTCTTC. Protein: CASNRDYPLEYEQFF.

V usage is TRBV10-3 and J usage is TRBJ1-1, with a tentative D call TRBD1 (5 bases). Germline V gene data show CDR1 as ENHRY and CDR2 as SYGVKD. This CDR3 contains 12 residues. V lost 9 bases, J lost 2 bases, and 10 bases lay in between. DNA of the CDR3: TGTGCCATTAAGACAGAAAACACTGAAGCTTTCTTT. Translated: CAIKTENTEAFF.

V and J are TRBV6-5 and TRBJ2-7, with D possibly matching TRBD2 (6 bases). The CDR3 has 13 amino acids. Germline V gene data show CDR1 as MNHEY and CDR2 as SVGAGI. Trimming took off 6 bases at V and 4 bases at J, with 13 bases between the two ends. DNA for the CDR3: TGTGCCAGCAGCCCCGGGACTTATTACGAGCAGTACTTC. Translation gives CASSPGTYYEQYF.

The CDR3 loop reads CASSYGQRNSPLHF. The CDR3 DNA reads TGTGCCAGCAGTTACGGGCAGAGAAATTCACCCCTCCACTTT. The chain has TRBV6-6 and TRBJ1-6; no firm D call. This CDR3 is 14 amino acids long. V shed 2 bases and J shed 7 bases, with 9 bases lying between them. From germline, CDR1 is MNHNY and CDR2 SVGAGI (reference sequence).

The V call is TRBV7-9, the J call TRBJ1-5; D is uncertain. CDR3 size: 15 residues. CDR1 is SEHNR, CDR2 FQNEAQ, per germline (reference sequence). V gave up 6 bases and J gave up 0 bases, with 12 bases separating them. The CDR3 DNA reads TGTGCCAGCAGGAAGGACGGGAATAGCAATCAGCCCCAGCATTTT. This translates into CASRKDGNSNQPQHF.

This CDR3 is CASSLQGRLNTEAFF. The CDR3 DNA reads TGTGCCAGCAGTTTACAGGGGAGGCTGAACACTGAAGCTTTCTTT. The chain employs TRBV27 and TRBJ1-1; a possible D gene is TRBD1 (6 bases). CDR1 and CDR2 from the germline V gene are MNHEY and SMNVEV (reference sequence). The V end lost 2 bases, the J end lost 0 bases, and 10 bases lay between the germline ends. This CDR3 is 15 amino acids long.

This rearrangement joins TRBV7-7 to TRBJ2-3, with D perhaps given as TRBD1 or TRBD2 (5 bases each). With 5 bases removed from V and 2 bases from J, the gap between germline ends came to 8 bases. Germline CDR1 and CDR2: SSHAT and FNYEAQ (reference sequence). The CDR3 loop spans 13 amino acids. In nucleotides, the CDR3 is TGTGCCAGCAGCGGGGACCTCACAGATACGCAGTATTTT. Amino acid sequence: CASSGDLTDTQYF.

V gene TRBV7-9 combines with J gene TRBJ2-3; D uncertain. CDR1 and CDR2 (germline): SEHNR, FQNEAQ (reference sequence). V was trimmed by 5 bases and J by 4 bases, leaving 16 bases between them. The CDR3 loop spans 15 amino acids. The CDR3 coding sequence is TGTGCCAGCAGCGTCTCCCGTTGGGGTCCAGATACGCAGTATTTT. It translates to CASSVSRWGPDTQYF. Variable domain in full (rest from reference TRBV7-9 and TRBJ2-3): DTGVSQNPRHKITKRGQNVTFRCDPISEHNRLYWYRQTLGQGPEFLTYFQNEAQLEKSRLLSDRFSAERPKGSFSTLEIQRTEQGDSAMYLCASSVSRWGPDTQYFGPGTRLTVL.

This clone was detected only once. Other nucleotide sequences from this sample produce the same CDR3. The rearrangement links TRBV5-6 to TRBJ2-2; D not resolved. This CDR3 contains 13 residues. Germline assignment: CDR1 SGHDT and CDR2 YYEEEE. V shed 0 bases and J shed 6 bases, with 6 bases lying between them. CDR3 nucleotides: TGTGCCAGCAGCTTGGGTGGGGCCGGGGAGCTGTTTTTT. Translating gives CASSLGGAGELFF.

In its sample, this clone was seen a few times. The chain couples TRBV11-2 to TRBJ1-4; 9 bases map to TRBD1. The CDR3 contains 15 residues. Germline CDR1 and CDR2: SGHAT and FQNNGV. Germline trimming cut 5 bases from V and 7 bases from J; bases unmatched to any gene: 8. The CDR3 DNA follows: TGTGCCAGCAGCCTGGGACAGGGATTTGGTGAAAAACTGTTTTTT. It translates to CASSLGQGFGEKLFF. The variable domain in full, with the rest retrieved from reference TRBV11-2 and TRBJ1-4, is EAGVAQSPRYKIIEKRQSVAFWCNPISGHATLYWYQQILGQGPKLLIQFQNNGVVDDSQLPKDRFSAERLKGVDSTLKIQPAKLEDSAVYLCASSLGQGFGEKLFFGSGTQLSVL.

The J gene is TRBJ1-2, the V gene TRBV5-1; the match to TRBD1 covers 8 bases. From germline, CDR1 is SGHRS and CDR2 YFSETQ. This CDR3 has 15 amino acids. The V and J ends lost 3 bases and 8 bases, in that order; junction bases with no gene match: 12. In DNA, the CDR3 is TGCGCCAGCAGCTCTCGGGGGACAGGAGAAAGGGGCTACACCTTC. Amino acids: CASSSRGTGERGYTF.

The V call is TRBV7-2, the J call TRBJ1-1; D not certain. The germline V gene encodes CDR1 SGHTA and CDR2 FQGNSA. The CDR3 consists of 13 residues. V lost 5 bases to trimming and J lost 0 bases, with 7 bases between them. The chain's CDR3 is CASSPQMNTEAFF. The CDR3 DNA is TGTGCCAGCAGCCCCCAGATGAACACTGAAGCTTTCTTT.